This T cell receptor beta chain is from a study of lymphopenia after photon versus proton radiotherapy. Overall study results and limits: Only patients who died were analyzed for survival; proton advantage is unproven.

Only in-frame clones appear in the TCRdb table, and some are missing; sequencing was by immunoSEQ multiplex PCR. This sample has 65,000 to 85,000 clones, with around 93% found just once. This CDR3 is 13 amino acids long. V gave up 5 bases and J gave up 5 bases, with 11 bases separating them. Per germline, CDR1 LNHDA and CDR2 SQIVND (reference sequence). Turning to this clone: Its antigen is currently unknown.

The V call is TRBV19, the J call TRBJ2-3; the D gene could be TRBD1 or TRBD2 (6 bases each). The sample was peripheral blood, taken from a patient treated with photon-based radiotherapy. The sequence was obtained from a woman between 40 and 55 years old with cholangiocarcinoma. CDR3: CASSRGLGDTQYF. In DNA, the CDR3 is TGTGCCAGTAGTCGGGGGCTCGGAGATACGCAGTATTTT.